A selection of T cell receptor beta chains follows, all from one sample in a study of blood T cell repertoires in COVID-19. Clones were read by immunoSEQ multiplex PCR, and TCRdb kept only the in-frame ones, dropping some. The sample holds some 160,000 clones, about 82% seen once. The sample taken for sequencing was peripheral blood. The receptors were sampled from a man in his sixties or seventies with active or convalescent COVID-19. Both conserved end residues are part of each CDR3. The order of the fields is J gene, clone size, D gene, V gene, CDR3 DNA, CDR3 protein. The D gene is left open where the match is weak. A clone size is listed for some rows: how often the clone was seen (once, few, many), or a class if it is expanded.

J gene: TRBJ1-4
clone size: .
D gene: TRBD1
V gene: TRBV19
CDR3 DNA: TGTGCCAGTAGCCCTCATACAGGGGCCACTAATGAAAAACTGTTTTTT
CDR3 protein: CASSPHTGATNEKLFF

J gene: TRBJ1-6
clone size: .
D gene: .
V gene: TRBV9
CDR3 DNA: TGTGCCAGCAGCGTTGGGGACACTTACTATAATTCACCCCTCCACTTT
CDR3 protein: CASSVGDTYYNSPLHF

J gene: TRBJ2-2
clone size: .
D gene: TRBD2
V gene: TRBV5-4
CDR3 DNA: TGTGCCAGCAGACCGGGACTAGAGAACACCGGGGAGCTGTTTTTT
CDR3 protein: CASRPGLENTGELFF

J gene: TRBJ2-4
clone size: .
D gene: .
V gene: TRBV29-1
CDR3 DNA: TGCAGCGCCCGCCGAGAAAACATTCAGTACTTC
CDR3 protein: CSARRENIQYF

J gene: TRBJ2-7
clone size: .
D gene: .
V gene: TRBV29-1
CDR3 DNA: TGCAGCGTTGTAGATGCTGCGGGGCAGTACTTC
CDR3 protein: CSVVDAAGQYF

J gene: TRBJ2-5
clone size: .
D gene: .
V gene: TRBV5-1
CDR3 DNA: TGCGCCAGCAGCCTCGGGGGAGTACGGGAGACCCAGTACTTC
CDR3 protein: CASSLGGVRETQYF

J gene: TRBJ1-2
clone size: .
D gene: .
V gene: TRBV4-3
CDR3 DNA: TGCGCCAGCAGCCAAGATAATCGAGGAGGCTACACCTTC
CDR3 protein: CASSQDNRGGYTF

J gene: TRBJ1-5
clone size: .
D gene: .
V gene: TRBV3-1/TRBV3-2
CDR3 DNA: TGTGCCAGCAGCCAAGATGCAATGGGGACTAATCAGCCCCAGCATTTT
CDR3 protein: CASSQDAMGTNQPQHF

J gene: TRBJ2-1
clone size: .
D gene: TRBD1
V gene: TRBV4-2
CDR3 DNA: TGTGCCAGCAGCCTAGTACCGTTGGGACAGGGGGCAATGGGTGAGCAGTTCTTC
CDR3 protein: CASSLVPLGQGAMGEQFF

J gene: TRBJ1-2
clone size: few
D gene: TRBD1
V gene: TRBV6-5
CDR3 DNA: TGTGCCAGCAGTTTGCCAGGGGGCCATGGCTACACCTTC
CDR3 protein: CASSLPGGHGYTF

J gene: TRBJ1-5
clone size: .
D gene: .
V gene: TRBV6-6
CDR3 DNA: TGTGCCAGCAGTTACTCACGGGGGCAGCCCCAGCATTTT
CDR3 protein: CASSYSRGQPQHF

J gene: TRBJ2-1
clone size: .
D gene: TRBD1
V gene: TRBV25-1
CDR3 DNA: TGTGCCAGCAGACCACAGGGGCCTGGGGATGAGCAGTTCTTC
CDR3 protein: CASRPQGPGDEQFF

J gene: TRBJ2-2
clone size: .
D gene: .
V gene: TRBV5-1
CDR3 DNA: TGCGCCAGCAGCCTTGGGACTTCCGGGGAGCTGTTTTTT
CDR3 protein: CASSLGTSGELFF

J gene: TRBJ2-3
clone size: few
D gene: TRBD2
V gene: TRBV5-1
CDR3 DNA: TGCGCCAGCAGCTACGCGGGGGGCTTGGATACGCAGTATTTT
CDR3 protein: CASSYAGGLDTQYF

J gene: TRBJ2-7
clone size: .
D gene: .
V gene: TRBV2
CDR3 DNA: TGTGCCAGCAGTGTACAGGCCAGTGGGCAGTACTTC
CDR3 protein: CASSVQASGQYF

J gene: TRBJ1-2
clone size: .
D gene: .
V gene: TRBV30
CDR3 DNA: TGTGCCTGGGGGAATCGGAACTATGGCTACACCTTC
CDR3 protein: CAWGNRNYGYTF

J gene: TRBJ1-4
clone size: .
D gene: .
V gene: TRBV4-3
CDR3 DNA: TGCGCCAGCAGCCTGGACTGGGGAAAACTGTTTTTT
CDR3 protein: CASSLDWGKLFF

J gene: TRBJ1-1
clone size: few
D gene: .
V gene: TRBV4-2
CDR3 DNA: TGTGCCAGCAGCCAAGGTGACAGCACATCGGCTTTCTTT
CDR3 protein: CASSQGDSTSAFF

J gene: TRBJ2-2
clone size: .
D gene: .
V gene: TRBV10-2
CDR3 DNA: TGCGCCAGCAGTGATATCCCTGAGAGGGAGCTGTTTTTT
CDR3 protein: CASSDIPERELFF

J gene: TRBJ1-2
clone size: few
D gene: .
V gene: TRBV30
CDR3 DNA: TGTGCCTGGAGTCTCGACAGATTCTATGGCTACACCTTC
CDR3 protein: CAWSLDRFYGYTF

J gene: TRBJ2-2
clone size: .
D gene: TRBD2
V gene: TRBV5-1
CDR3 DNA: TGCGCCAGCAGCTCGGCGTTTAGCGGGGTGGCCGGGGAGCTGTTTTTT
CDR3 protein: CASSSAFSGVAGELFF

J gene: TRBJ2-2
clone size: .
D gene: .
V gene: TRBV7-6
CDR3 DNA: TGTGCCAGCAGCCCCCGGCCGGGACACGTAGGGGAGCTGTTTTTT
CDR3 protein: CASSPRPGHVGELFF

J gene: TRBJ2-7
clone size: .
D gene: .
V gene: TRBV6-6
CDR3 DNA: TGTGCCAGCAGTTACCCCGACAACCACGAGCAGTACTTC
CDR3 protein: CASSYPDNHEQYF

J gene: TRBJ1-5
clone size: .
D gene: .
V gene: TRBV5-6
CDR3 DNA: TGTGCCAGCAGCTTCCAGGGAAACAATCAGCCCCAGCATTTT
CDR3 protein: CASSFQGNNQPQHF

J gene: TRBJ2-3
clone size: few
D gene: .
V gene: TRBV18
CDR3 DNA: TGTGCCAGCTCATCACTCCGGGGCACAGATACGCAGTATTTT
CDR3 protein: CASSSLRGTDTQYF

J gene: TRBJ2-6
clone size: once
D gene: .
V gene: TRBV20-1
CDR3 DNA: TGCAGTGCTAGTTCAGGGGATGGGGCCAACGTCCTGACTTTC
CDR3 protein: CSASSGDGANVLTF

J gene: TRBJ2-7
clone size: .
D gene: TRBD2
V gene: TRBV5-6
CDR3 DNA: TGTGCCAGCAGCTCCCCGGCGGGAGAATCCTACGAGCAGTACTTC
CDR3 protein: CASSSPAGESYEQYF

J gene: TRBJ2-5
clone size: .
D gene: .
V gene: TRBV5-1
CDR3 DNA: TGCGCCAGCAGCTTGAGTTTCCTCGAGCGGCAAGAGACCCAGTACTTC
CDR3 protein: CASSLSFLERQETQYF

J gene: TRBJ2-3
clone size: .
D gene: .
V gene: TRBV5-6
CDR3 DNA: TGTGCCAGCAGCTTGTTAGACAGGAGCACAGATACGCAGTATTTT
CDR3 protein: CASSLLDRSTDTQYF

J gene: TRBJ2-2
clone size: .
D gene: TRBD2
V gene: TRBV3-1/TRBV3-2
CDR3 DNA: TGTGCCAGCAGCCATACCGGGACTATTACCGGGGAGCTGTTTTTT
CDR3 protein: CASSHTGTITGELFF

J gene: TRBJ2-3
clone size: .
D gene: .
V gene: TRBV7-9
CDR3 DNA: TGTGCCAGCAGCTTTGGGGCCAACACAGATACGCAGTATTTT
CDR3 protein: CASSFGANTDTQYF

J gene: TRBJ1-1
clone size: .
D gene: .
V gene: TRBV30
CDR3 DNA: TGTGCCTGGAGTCCGGGACACACGAACACTGAAGCTTTCTTT
CDR3 protein: CAWSPGHTNTEAFF

J gene: TRBJ1-2
clone size: .
D gene: .
V gene: TRBV6-2/TRBV6-3
CDR3 DNA: TGTGCCAGCAGTTACCGTCTCTATGGCTACACCTTC
CDR3 protein: CASSYRLYGYTF

J gene: TRBJ2-3
clone size: .
D gene: TRBD2
V gene: TRBV15
CDR3 DNA: TGTGCCACCCGTCCCCCCCCTGGCGGGAGGGCGACAGATACGCAGTATTTT
CDR3 protein: CATRPPPGGRATDTQYF

J gene: TRBJ2-3
clone size: .
D gene: TRBD2
V gene: TRBV5-4
CDR3 DNA: TGTGCCAGCAGCTTGGGGACTAGCGGGGGAGATACGCAGTATTTT
CDR3 protein: CASSLGTSGGDTQYF

J gene: TRBJ1-4
clone size: .
D gene: .
V gene: TRBV30
CDR3 DNA: TGTGCCTGGAAGCTGGATGAAAAACTGTTTTTT
CDR3 protein: CAWKLDEKLFF

J gene: TRBJ2-1
clone size: few
D gene: TRBD1
V gene: TRBV12-3/TRBV12-4
CDR3 DNA: TGTGCCAGCAGTTTGAGGGGGCATGAGCAGTTCTTC
CDR3 protein: CASSLRGHEQFF

J gene: TRBJ1-2
clone size: once
D gene: .
V gene: TRBV28
CDR3 DNA: TGTGCCAGCGCGTCCAACTATGGCTACACCTTC
CDR3 protein: CASASNYGYTF

J gene: TRBJ1-1
clone size: .
D gene: TRBD1
V gene: TRBV18
CDR3 DNA: TGTGCCAGCTCACCACAAGGACAGGGATTTGGGTGGAACACTGAAGCTTTCTTT
CDR3 protein: CASSPQGQGFGWNTEAFF

J gene: TRBJ1-6
clone size: .
D gene: TRBD1
V gene: TRBV10-3
CDR3 DNA: TGTGCCACACGACAGGGACTTTATAATTCACCCCTCCACTTT
CDR3 protein: CATRQGLYNSPLHF

J gene: TRBJ2-7
clone size: .
D gene: .
V gene: TRBV30
CDR3 DNA: TGTGCCTGGAGTGTTGTGTGGCAGGGGAGGGACGAGCAGTACTTC
CDR3 protein: CAWSVVWQGRDEQYF

J gene: TRBJ2-5
clone size: .
D gene: .
V gene: TRBV11-3
CDR3 DNA: TGTGCCAGCAGCGCTGCACTCCGGGAGACCCAGTACTTC
CDR3 protein: CASSAALRETQYF

J gene: TRBJ1-6
clone size: .
D gene: .
V gene: TRBV5-1
CDR3 DNA: TGCGCCAGCAGGGACAGCGAGCGGTCACCCCTCCACTTT
CDR3 protein: CASRDSERSPLHF

J gene: TRBJ2-1
clone size: .
D gene: TRBD2
V gene: TRBV7-2
CDR3 DNA: TGTGCCAGCAGCACCCCTAGCGGAGGCTACAATGAGCAGTTCTTC
CDR3 protein: CASSTPSGGYNEQFF

J gene: TRBJ2-5
clone size: once
D gene: TRBD1
V gene: TRBV11-1
CDR3 DNA: TGTGCCAGCAGCTCACAGGGGGCCGTGGGAGAGACCCAGTACTTC
CDR3 protein: CASSSQGAVGETQYF

J gene: TRBJ2-7
clone size: .
D gene: .
V gene: TRBV21-1
CDR3 DNA: TGTGCCAGCAGCAGAGGACAGGGGCAATACGAGCAGTACTTC
CDR3 protein: CASSRGQGQYEQYF

J gene: TRBJ1-1
clone size: .
D gene: .
V gene: TRBV7-8
CDR3 DNA: TGTGCCAGCAGCTTAGGGGGGGGTAGGGACACTGAAGCTTTCTTT
CDR3 protein: CASSLGGGRDTEAFF

J gene: TRBJ1-3
clone size: .
D gene: .
V gene: TRBV9
CDR3 DNA: TGTGCCAGCAGCCCACCTAGGGGAAACACCATATATTTT
CDR3 protein: CASSPPRGNTIYF

J gene: TRBJ2-3
clone size: .
D gene: .
V gene: TRBV19
CDR3 DNA: TGTGCCACCTCTTTAGTCCAGGGAATCACAGATACGCAGTATTTT
CDR3 protein: CATSLVQGITDTQYF

J gene: TRBJ1-3
clone size: .
D gene: .
V gene: TRBV28
CDR3 DNA: TGTGCCAGCAGTTTAGCGGCCTCTGGAAACACCATATATTTT
CDR3 protein: CASSLAASGNTIYF

J gene: TRBJ2-2
clone size: .
D gene: .
V gene: TRBV5-1
CDR3 DNA: TGCGCCAGCAGGTGGCAGAACACCGGGGAGCTGTTTTTT
CDR3 protein: CASRWQNTGELFF

J gene: TRBJ1-5
clone size: .
D gene: .
V gene: TRBV2
CDR3 DNA: TGTGCCAGCAGTGAAGGCTCGGGGGGTAAGACAGCCCAGCATTTT
CDR3 protein: CASSEGSGGKTAQHF